These T cell receptor beta chains were read from a single sample in a study of Tregs in tolerant kidney transplant recipients. Only in-frame clones appear in the TCRdb table, and some are missing; sequencing was by immunoSEQ multiplex PCR. Of about 94,000 clones in the sample, 93% were seen once. Sequenced material: CD4+ T cells from blood, taken before the transplant. The receptors stem from a human donor who received a combined kidney and bone marrow transplant. Each CDR3 is given with its conserved first and last residue. A D gene is named only where the DNA matches it firmly. Clone size, where shown, is once, few, many, or a class for clones that have expanded.

>TRBJ2-7|.|.|TRBV9
CASTRFPKSGEQYF
TGTGCCAGCACCAGATTTCCCAAATCGGGCGAGCAGTACTTC
>TRBJ2-3|.|TRBD2|TRBV4-1
CASSQRTSGEYTDTQYF
TGCGCCAGCAGCCAGAGGACTAGCGGGGAGTACACAGATACGCAGTATTTT
>TRBJ2-1|.|TRBD2|TRBV5-1
CASSLFRTSGISYNEQFF
TGCGCCAGCAGCTTGTTCCGGACTAGCGGGATCTCCTACAATGAGCAGTTCTTC
>TRBJ2-5|few|.|TRBV29-1
CSARGQGGPGETQYF
TGCAGCGCTCGAGGGCAGGGGGGCCCGGGAGAGACCCAGTACTTC
>TRBJ1-1|.|TRBD1|TRBV7-2
CASSAQGANLNTEAFF
TGTGCCAGCAGCGCCCAGGGGGCCAATCTGAACACTGAAGCTTTCTTT
>TRBJ2-3|.|TRBD2|TRBV27
CASSPRTSGGTSTDTQYF
TGTGCCAGCAGTCCCAGGACTAGCGGGGGCACTAGCACAGATACGCAGTATTTT
>TRBJ2-2|.|TRBD1|TRBV19
CATWDRGRLNTGELFF
TGTGCCACTTGGGACAGGGGCCGCTTGAACACCGGGGAGCTGTTTTTT
>TRBJ2-6|.|.|TRBV28
CASNNRETWANVLTF
TGTGCCAGCAATAACAGGGAAACATGGGCCAACGTCCTGACTTTC
>TRBJ2-5|few|.|TRBV10-3
CAISQGQTQETQYF
TGTGCCATCAGTCAGGGGCAGACCCAAGAGACCCAGTACTTC
>TRBJ2-3|.|TRBD2|TRBV29-1
CSVGTAGADTQYF
TGCAGCGTTGGAACTGCGGGAGCAGATACGCAGTATTTT
>TRBJ2-7|.|.|TRBV7-6
CASSFGAYEQYF
TGTGCCAGCAGCTTCGGGGCCTACGAGCAGTACTTC
>TRBJ1-5|.|TRBD1|TRBV4-2
CASSRVQGGYSNQPQHF
TGTGCCAGCAGCCGGGTACAGGGGGGATATAGCAATCAGCCCCAGCATTTT
>TRBJ2-3|.|.|TRBV5-4
CASSLSGGRTDTQYF
TGTGCCAGCAGCTTAAGTGGGGGGAGGACAGATACGCAGTATTTT
>TRBJ2-7|once|TRBD1|TRBV19
CASSIQGRGDFEQYF
TGTGCCAGTAGCATACAGGGGAGAGGGGATTTCGAGCAGTACTTC
>TRBJ2-3|.|TRBD2|TRBV7-9
CASSLVGGSGTDTQYF
TGTGCCAGCAGCTTGGTGGGCGGGAGTGGGACAGATACGCAGTATTTT
>TRBJ2-3|.|.|TRBV7-9
CASSSSRPTDTQYF
TGTGCCAGCAGCTCTAGTAGACCCACAGATACGCAGTATTTT
>TRBJ2-7|.|.|TRBV9
CASSPRGTSEQYF
TGTGCCAGCAGCCCCCGAGGCACCTCTGAGCAGTACTTC
>TRBJ2-7|.|TRBD2|TRBV7-3
CASSLSSTVAGGRSYEQYF
TGTGCCAGCAGCTTATCCTCGACAGTAGCGGGAGGGAGGAGCTACGAGCAGTACTTC
>TRBJ2-3|once|.|TRBV20-1
CSAVNTDTQYF
TGCAGTGCTGTCAACACAGATACGCAGTATTTT
>TRBJ1-4|.|.|TRBV6-5
CASRVTGKLEKLFF
TGTGCCAGCAGGGTAACAGGGAAACTTGAAAAACTGTTTTTT
>TRBJ1-4|.|TRBD1|TRBV18
CASRPRDRVSEKLFF
TGTGCCAGCCGACCGCGGGACAGGGTTAGTGAAAAACTGTTTTTT
>TRBJ1-1|.|.|TRBV21-1
CASSPGTDQLNTEAFF
TGTGCCAGCAGCCCCGGGACAGACCAATTGAACACTGAAGCTTTCTTT
>TRBJ1-5|.|.|TRBV4-1
CASSQEPPHKGSNQPQHF
TGCGCCAGCAGCCAAGAGCCTCCGCACAAGGGGTCCAATCAGCCCCAGCATTTT
>TRBJ2-4|.|TRBD2|TRBV5-1
CASSPGTSGNIQYF
TGCGCCAGCAGCCCCGGGACTAGCGGAAACATTCAGTACTTC
>TRBJ2-3|once|TRBD2|TRBV10-3
CAIGGGAGHADTQYF
TGTGCCATCGGGGGAGGGGCTGGGCACGCAGATACGCAGTATTTT
>TRBJ1-1|.|.|TRBV4-2
CASSQDPFGAGQRNTEAFF
TGTGCCAGCAGCCAAGATCCCTTTGGCGCAGGCCAGAGAAACACTGAAGCTTTCTTT